This TCR beta chain came from a study of early T cells in non-severe SARS-CoV-2 infection. Study context: Sequenced bulk RNA came from whole blood that was unsorted, and chains were unpaired.

Unique molecular identifiers tagged individual cDNA molecules. MiXCR, run by TCRdb on the 5' RACE reads, gives a single entry per CDR3 protein. This sample has about 58,000 distinct CDR3 sequences, with 12% found just once. The germline CDR1 and CDR2 sequences are MDHEN and SYDVKM. The CDR3 has 15 residues. The V segment lost 4 bases and the J segment 3 bases; nucleotides outside the gene matches: 6. Sequenced: whole blood. This TCR was recovered from an adult who was a healthcare worker with PCR-confirmed SARS-CoV-2 infection or an uninfected control (not recorded which). The V gene is TRBV28, the J gene TRBJ1-2; 9 bases fit TRBD1. The CDR3 loop reads CASSSPGQGDYGYTF. The CDR3 nucleotides read TGTGCCAGCAGTTCTCCGGGACAGGGAGACTATGGCTACACCTTC.